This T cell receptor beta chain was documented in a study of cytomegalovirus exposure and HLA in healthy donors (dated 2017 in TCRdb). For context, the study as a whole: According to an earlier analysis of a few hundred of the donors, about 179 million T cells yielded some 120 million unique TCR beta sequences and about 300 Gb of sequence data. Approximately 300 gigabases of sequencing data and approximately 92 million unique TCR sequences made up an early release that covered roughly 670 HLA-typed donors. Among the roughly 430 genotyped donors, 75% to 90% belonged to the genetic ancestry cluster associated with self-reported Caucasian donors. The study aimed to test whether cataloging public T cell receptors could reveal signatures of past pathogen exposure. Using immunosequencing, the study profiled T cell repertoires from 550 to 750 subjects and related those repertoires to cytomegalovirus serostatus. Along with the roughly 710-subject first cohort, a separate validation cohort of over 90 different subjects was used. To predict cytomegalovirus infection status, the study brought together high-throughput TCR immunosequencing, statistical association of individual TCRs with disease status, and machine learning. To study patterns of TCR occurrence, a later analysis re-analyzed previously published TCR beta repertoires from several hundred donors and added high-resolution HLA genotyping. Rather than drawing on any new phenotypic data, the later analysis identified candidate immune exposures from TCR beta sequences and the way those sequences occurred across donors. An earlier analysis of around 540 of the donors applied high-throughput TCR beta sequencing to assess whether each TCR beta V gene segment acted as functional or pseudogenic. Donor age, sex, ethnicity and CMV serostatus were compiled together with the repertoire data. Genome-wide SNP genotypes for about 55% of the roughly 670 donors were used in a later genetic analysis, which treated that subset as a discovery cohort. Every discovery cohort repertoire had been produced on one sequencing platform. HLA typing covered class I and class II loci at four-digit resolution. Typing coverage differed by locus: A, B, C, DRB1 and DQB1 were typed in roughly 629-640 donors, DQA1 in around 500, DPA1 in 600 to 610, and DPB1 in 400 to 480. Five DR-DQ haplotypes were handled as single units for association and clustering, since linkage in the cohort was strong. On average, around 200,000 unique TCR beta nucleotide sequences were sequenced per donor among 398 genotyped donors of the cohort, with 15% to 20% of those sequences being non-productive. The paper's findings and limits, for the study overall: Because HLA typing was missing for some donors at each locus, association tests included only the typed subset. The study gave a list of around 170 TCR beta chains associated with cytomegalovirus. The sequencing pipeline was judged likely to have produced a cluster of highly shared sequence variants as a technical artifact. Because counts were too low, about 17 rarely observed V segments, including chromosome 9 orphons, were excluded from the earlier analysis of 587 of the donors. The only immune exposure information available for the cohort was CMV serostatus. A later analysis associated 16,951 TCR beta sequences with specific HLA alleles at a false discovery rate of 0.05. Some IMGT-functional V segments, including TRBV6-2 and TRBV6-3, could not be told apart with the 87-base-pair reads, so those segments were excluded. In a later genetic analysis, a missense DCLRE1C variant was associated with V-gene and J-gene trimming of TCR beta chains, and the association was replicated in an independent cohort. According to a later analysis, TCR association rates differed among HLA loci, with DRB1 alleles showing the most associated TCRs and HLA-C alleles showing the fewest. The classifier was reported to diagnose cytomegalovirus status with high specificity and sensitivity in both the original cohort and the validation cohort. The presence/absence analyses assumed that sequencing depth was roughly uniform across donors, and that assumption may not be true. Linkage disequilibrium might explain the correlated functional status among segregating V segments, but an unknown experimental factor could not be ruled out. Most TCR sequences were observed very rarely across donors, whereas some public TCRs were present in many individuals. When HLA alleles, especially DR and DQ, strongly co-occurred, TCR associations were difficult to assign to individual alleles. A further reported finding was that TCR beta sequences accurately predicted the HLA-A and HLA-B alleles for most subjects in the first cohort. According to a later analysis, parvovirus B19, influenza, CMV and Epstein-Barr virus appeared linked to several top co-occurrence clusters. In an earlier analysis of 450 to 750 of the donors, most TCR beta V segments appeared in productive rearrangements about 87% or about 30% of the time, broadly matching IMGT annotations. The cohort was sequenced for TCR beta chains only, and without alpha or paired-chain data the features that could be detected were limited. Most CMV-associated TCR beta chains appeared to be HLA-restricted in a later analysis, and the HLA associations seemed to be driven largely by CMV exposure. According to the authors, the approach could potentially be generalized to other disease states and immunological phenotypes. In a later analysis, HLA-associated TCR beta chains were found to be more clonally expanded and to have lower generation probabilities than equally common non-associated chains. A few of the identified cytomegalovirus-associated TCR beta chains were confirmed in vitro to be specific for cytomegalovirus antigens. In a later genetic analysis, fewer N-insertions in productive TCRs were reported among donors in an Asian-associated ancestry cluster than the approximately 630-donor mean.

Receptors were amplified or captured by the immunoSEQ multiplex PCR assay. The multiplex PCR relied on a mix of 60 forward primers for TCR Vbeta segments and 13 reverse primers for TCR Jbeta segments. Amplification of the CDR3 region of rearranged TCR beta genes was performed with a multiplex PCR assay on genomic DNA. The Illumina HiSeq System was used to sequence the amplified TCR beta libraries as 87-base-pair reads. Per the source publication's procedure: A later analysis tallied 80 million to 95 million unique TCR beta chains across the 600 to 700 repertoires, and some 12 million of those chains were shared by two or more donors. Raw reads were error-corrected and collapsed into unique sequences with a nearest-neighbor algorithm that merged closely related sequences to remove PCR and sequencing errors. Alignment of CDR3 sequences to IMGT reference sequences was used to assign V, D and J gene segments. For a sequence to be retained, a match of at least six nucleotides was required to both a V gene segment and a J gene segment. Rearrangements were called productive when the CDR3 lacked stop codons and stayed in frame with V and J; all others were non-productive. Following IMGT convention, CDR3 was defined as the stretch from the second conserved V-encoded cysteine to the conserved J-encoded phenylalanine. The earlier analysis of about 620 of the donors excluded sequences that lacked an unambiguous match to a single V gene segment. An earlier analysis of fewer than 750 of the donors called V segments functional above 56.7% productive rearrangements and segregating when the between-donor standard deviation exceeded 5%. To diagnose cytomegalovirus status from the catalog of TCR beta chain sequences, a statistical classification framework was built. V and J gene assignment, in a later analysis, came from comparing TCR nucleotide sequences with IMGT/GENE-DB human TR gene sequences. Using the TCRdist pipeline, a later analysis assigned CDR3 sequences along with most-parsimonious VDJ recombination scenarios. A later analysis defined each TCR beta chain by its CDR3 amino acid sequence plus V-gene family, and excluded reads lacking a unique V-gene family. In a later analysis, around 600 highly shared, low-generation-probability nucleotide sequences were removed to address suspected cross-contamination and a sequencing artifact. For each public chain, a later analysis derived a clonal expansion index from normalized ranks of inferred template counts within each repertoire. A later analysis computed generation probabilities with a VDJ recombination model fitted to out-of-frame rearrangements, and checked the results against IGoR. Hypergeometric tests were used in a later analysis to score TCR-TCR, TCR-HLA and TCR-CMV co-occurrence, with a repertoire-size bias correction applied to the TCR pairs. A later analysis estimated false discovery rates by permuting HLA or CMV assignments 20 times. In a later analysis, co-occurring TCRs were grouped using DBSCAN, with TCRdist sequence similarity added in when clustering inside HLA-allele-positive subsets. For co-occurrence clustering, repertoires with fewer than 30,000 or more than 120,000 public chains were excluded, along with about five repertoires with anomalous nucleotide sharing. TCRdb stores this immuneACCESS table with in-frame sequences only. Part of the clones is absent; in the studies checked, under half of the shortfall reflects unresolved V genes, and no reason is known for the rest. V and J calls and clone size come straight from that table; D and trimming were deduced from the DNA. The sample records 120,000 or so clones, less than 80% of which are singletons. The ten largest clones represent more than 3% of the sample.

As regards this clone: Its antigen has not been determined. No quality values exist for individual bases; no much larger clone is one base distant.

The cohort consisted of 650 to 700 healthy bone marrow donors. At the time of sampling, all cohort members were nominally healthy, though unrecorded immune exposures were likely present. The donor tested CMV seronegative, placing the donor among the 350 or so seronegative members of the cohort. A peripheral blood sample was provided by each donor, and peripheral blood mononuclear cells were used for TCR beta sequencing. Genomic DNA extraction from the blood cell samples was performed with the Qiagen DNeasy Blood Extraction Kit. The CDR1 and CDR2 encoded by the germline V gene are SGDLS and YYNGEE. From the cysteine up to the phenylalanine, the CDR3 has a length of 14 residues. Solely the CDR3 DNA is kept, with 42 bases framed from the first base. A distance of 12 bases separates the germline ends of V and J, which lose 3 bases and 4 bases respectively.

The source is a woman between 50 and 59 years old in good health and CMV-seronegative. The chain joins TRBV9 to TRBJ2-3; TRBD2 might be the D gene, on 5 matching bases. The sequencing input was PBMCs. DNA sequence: TGTGCCAGCAGCGGCGTAAACGGGGCAGATACGCAGTATTTT. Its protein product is CASSGVNGADTQYF.